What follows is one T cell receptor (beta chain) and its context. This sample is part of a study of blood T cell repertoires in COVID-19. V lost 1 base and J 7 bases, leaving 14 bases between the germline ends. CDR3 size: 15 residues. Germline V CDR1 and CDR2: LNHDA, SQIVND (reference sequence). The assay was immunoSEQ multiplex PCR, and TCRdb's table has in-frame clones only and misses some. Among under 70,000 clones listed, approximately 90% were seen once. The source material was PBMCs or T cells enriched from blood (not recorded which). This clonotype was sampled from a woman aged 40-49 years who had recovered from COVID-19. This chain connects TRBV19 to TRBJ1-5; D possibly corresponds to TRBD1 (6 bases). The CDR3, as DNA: TGTGCCAGTAGTATAGCGGACAGTAGAAACCAGCCCCAGCATTTT. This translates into CASSIADSRNQPQHF.